The present T cell receptor (beta chain) was sequenced within a study of identical twins. This clonotype was counted between two and nine times. Unique molecular identifiers were present on the cDNA, and a universal primer site came from template switching. In TCRdb, the 5' RACE reads were re-called with MiXCR into one record per CDR3 protein. The data hold under 350,000 distinct CDR3 sequences, with less than 9.5% observed a single time. Trimming cost V 0 bases and J 8 bases; bases outside gene matches: 6. The CDR3 has 15 residues. Per the germline V gene, CDR1 is LGHNT and CDR2 is FRNRAP. The same sample was also studied in work on yellow fever vaccine responses in identical twins.

The rearrangement uses TRBV12-5 and TRBJ2-1; 8 nucleotides line up with TRBD2. The TCR originated in a young woman in good health. Material: CD8+ T cells sorted from blood. CDR3 loop: CASGLVTGGQDEQFF. For the CDR3, the DNA is TGTGCTAGTGGTTTGGTAACGGGAGGGCAAGATGAGCAGTTCTTC.